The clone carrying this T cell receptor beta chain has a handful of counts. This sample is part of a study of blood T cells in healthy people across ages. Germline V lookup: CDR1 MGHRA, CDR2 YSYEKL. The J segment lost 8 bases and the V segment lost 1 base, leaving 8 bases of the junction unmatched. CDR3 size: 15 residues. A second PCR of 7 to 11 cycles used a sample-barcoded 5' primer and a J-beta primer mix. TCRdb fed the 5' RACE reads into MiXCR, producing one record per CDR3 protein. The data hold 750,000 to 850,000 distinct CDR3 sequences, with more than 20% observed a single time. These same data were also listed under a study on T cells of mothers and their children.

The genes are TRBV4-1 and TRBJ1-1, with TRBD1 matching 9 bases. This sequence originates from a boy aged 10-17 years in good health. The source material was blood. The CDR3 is CASSQGTGTGHEAFF. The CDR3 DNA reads TGCGCCAGCAGCCAAGGGACCGGGACAGGGCACGAAGCTTTCTTT.